The 28 T cell receptor beta chains reported below all come from one sample, sequenced in a study of blood T cell repertoires in COVID-19. Profiled with immunoSEQ multiplex PCR; TCRdb holds only in-frame clones, not every one. The data show hundreds of thousands of clones, roughly 80% seen once. What was sequenced was PBMCs or T cells enriched from blood (not recorded which). These receptors were collected from a woman between 50 and 59 years old who had been exposed to COVID-19.

The V gene is TRBV5-6, the J gene TRBJ2-3; perhaps TRBD2 as D (5 bases). In germline, CDR1 is SGHDT, CDR2 YYEEEE. There are 15 residues in the CDR3. V gave up 4 bases and J gave up 0 bases, with 12 bases separating them. The DNA for the CDR3 is TGTGCCAGCAGCCCCGGGATCTATAGCACAGATACGCAGTATTTT. Translation gives CASSPGIYSTDTQYF.

The V call is TRBV6-2 or TRBV6-3, the J call TRBJ1-2; TRBD1 is a possible D gene (6 bases). There are 15 residues in the CDR3. Trimming pared 7 bases from V and 6 bases from J, leaving 21 bases between. Germline lookup yields CDR1 MNHEY and CDR2 SVGEGT. CDR3 in amino acids: CASNPGGRGSDGYTF. Written as DNA, the CDR3 is TGTGCCAGCAACCCCGGAGGCAGGGGCTCCGATGGCTACACCTTC.

The CDR3 DNA reads as TGCGCCAGCACCTTTGGGACAGGGGGTTCCATCACTGAAGCTTTCTTT. Protein: CASTFGTGGSITEAFF. The chain links TRBV5-1 to TRBJ1-1; 11 nucleotides match TRBD1. The germline V gene has CDR1 SGHRS and CDR2 YFSETQ. V trimming: 6 bases; J trimming: 4 bases; junction bases outside the gene matches: 11. The CDR3 spans 16 residues.

The J gene is TRBJ1-1, the V gene TRBV6-4; D unresolved. Deletions cut 6 bases from V and 0 bases from J, with 11 bases between. CDR3 size: 14 residues. Germline CDR1 MRHNA, CDR2 SNTAGT. The CDR3 DNA is TGTGCCAGCAGAGGCGGGTGGATGAACACTGAAGCTTTCTTT. Translated, it gives CASRGGWMNTEAFF.

V is TRBV28 and J is TRBJ2-6, with 11 bases identical to TRBD1. The J segment lost 2 bases and the V segment lost 7 bases, leaving 4 bases of the junction unmatched. Germline CDR1 reads MDHEN; CDR2 reads SYDVKM. The CDR3 is 16 residues long. CDR3 nucleotide sequence: TGTGCCAGCACCCGGACAGGGGGCACTGGGGCCAACGTCCTGACTTTC. Translated, it gives CASTRTGGTGANVLTF.

The chain is built from TRBV5-1 and TRBJ2-5; D is perhaps TRBD1 (5 bases). There are 14 residues in the CDR3. Germline CDR1 and CDR2: SGHRS and YFSETQ. The V and J ends lost 0 bases and 4 bases respectively, with 10 bases between them. The CDR3 region is CASSLESGRETQYF. The CDR3 coding sequence is TGCGCCAGCAGCTTGGAGTCAGGGCGAGAGACCCAGTACTTC.

This rearrangement joins TRBV6-1 to TRBJ1-2, with 7 bases matching TRBD1. Germline V lookup: CDR1 MNHNS, CDR2 SASEGT. Trimming removed 3 bases from V and 2 bases from J; junction bases left unmatched: 9. The CDR3 contains 16 residues. CDR3 nucleotide sequence: TGTGCCAGCAGTGACCCGAGACAGGGCGGCAACTATGGCTACACCTTC. It specifies CASSDPRQGGNYGYTF.

V is TRBV7-8 and J is TRBJ2-1; 9 nucleotides align to TRBD1. The trim removed 5 bases at V and 6 bases at J, leaving 8 bases unmatched. This CDR3 contains 15 residues. Germline loops: CDR1 SGHVS, CDR2 FQNEAQ. CDR3 sequence reads: CASSHRQGGLNEQFF. The CDR3 coding sequence is TGTGCCAGCAGCCACCGACAGGGGGGACTCAATGAGCAGTTCTTC.

For this clone: Other nucleotide sequences from this sample produce the same CDR3. This chain joins TRBV28 and TRBJ1-2; no reliable D call. Germline V lookup: CDR1 MDHEN, CDR2 SYDVKM. The CDR3 loop spans 13 amino acids. Trimming pared 2 bases from V and 1 base from J, leaving 5 bases between. CDR3 sequence reads: CASSLRGNYGYTF. In nucleotides, the CDR3 is TGTGCCAGCAGTTTACGGGGTAACTATGGCTACACCTTC.

The V and J genes are TRBV28 and TRBJ2-3; D is possibly TRBD2 (5 bases). Trimming pared 6 bases from V and 5 bases from J, leaving 18 bases between. The germline CDR1 and CDR2 sequences are MDHEN and SYDVKM. The CDR3 totals 15 residues. The CDR3, as DNA: TGTGCCAGCAGCCTGGGCGTAGTTGAGGGAGATACGCAGTATTTT. Amino acids: CASSLGVVEGDTQYF.

This clone has more than one count but fewer than ten. The chain is built from TRBV7-2 and TRBJ1-2, with 7 bases identical to TRBD1. This CDR3 spans 14 amino acids. V gave up 4 bases and J gave up 3 bases; unmatched junction bases: 5. Germline V gene lookup returns CDR1 SGHTA and CDR2 FQGNSA. DNA of the CDR3: TGTGCCAGCAGCTCCCTGACAGGGTACTATGGCTACACCTTC. Residues: CASSSLTGYYGYTF.

The gene calls are TRBV6-4 and TRBJ1-4; D ambiguous. Trimming cost V 3 bases and J 3 bases, with 8 bases left between them. Germline-derived CDR1 and CDR2 are MRHNA and SNTAGT. The CDR3 sequence is 14 residues long. The CDR3 protein is CASSEPEANEKLFF. The CDR3 region has the DNA TGTGCCAGCAGTGAACCAGAAGCTAATGAAAAACTGTTTTTT.

V usage is TRBV27 and J usage is TRBJ1-5, with 9 bases identical to TRBD1. This CDR3 is built from 15 residues. Germline assignment: CDR1 MNHEY and CDR2 SMNVEV (reference sequence). The V gene end was trimmed by 5 bases and the J gene end by 6 bases; junction bases not matched to a gene: 8. CDR3 region: CASSPGTGLGQPQHF. The CDR3 DNA is TGTGCCAGCAGTCCCGGGACAGGGTTAGGTCAGCCCCAGCATTTT.

The chain joins TRBV18 to TRBJ2-7; 8 nucleotides line up with TRBD1. CDR3 length: 15 amino acids. Trimming took 3 bases from V and 5 from J; bases not matched to a gene: 9. Per germline, CDR1 KGHSH and CDR2 LQKENI. CDR3 amino acids: CASSPRRQGWNEQYF. The CDR3 region has the DNA TGTGCCAGCTCACCGAGACGACAGGGGTGGAACGAGCAGTACTTC.

The chain employs TRBV29-1 and TRBJ1-2; 8 bases fit TRBD1. The length of the CDR3 is 14 residues. Germline V gene data show CDR1 as SQVTM and CDR2 as ANQGSEA. V was pared by 4 bases and J by 4 bases, with 8 bases of the junction left unmatched. In DNA form, the CDR3 reads TGCAGCGTTGTCTTCGGACAGGGAGGCTATGGCTACACCTTC. The encoded protein is CSVVFGQGGYGYTF.

The rearrangement links TRBV28 to TRBJ1-3, with D possibly TRBD1 on 5 matching bases. From germline, CDR1 is MDHEN and CDR2 SYDVKM. CDR3 length equals 16 residues. The V and J ends lost 2 bases and 1 base respectively, with 12 bases between them. CDR3 sequence reads: CASSLRGGSSGNTIYF. The CDR3 region has the DNA TGTGCCAGCAGTTTACGGGGGGGTTCGTCTGGAAACACCATATATTTT.

As DNA, the CDR3 is TGCAGCGTTGACTACTCGTATCTTCCCGGGAATTCAGATACGCAGTATTTT. Its translation: CSVDYSYLPGNSDTQYF. The chain uses TRBV29-1 and TRBJ2-3, with D possibly TRBD2 on 5 matching bases. Germline loops: CDR1 SQVTM, CDR2 ANQGSEA. This CDR3 region has 17 residues. Trimming removed 3 bases from V and 4 bases from J, with 23 bases in between.

This chain uses TRBV19 with TRBJ2-3; possibly TRBD2 for D (6 bases). Looked up from germline, CDR1 is LNHDA and CDR2 is SQIVND (reference sequence). The length of the CDR3 is 17 residues. The germline V and J ends were trimmed by 5 bases and 0 bases, with 18 bases remaining between them. The CDR3 DNA follows: TGTGCCAGTAGTGTCGGGACCGTTGGGACTAGCACAGATACGCAGTATTTT. Protein product: CASSVGTVGTSTDTQYF.

The J gene is TRBJ1-1, the V gene TRBV27, with TRBD1 identical over 8 bases. The germline V gene encodes CDR1 MNHEY and CDR2 SMNVEV (reference sequence). Unmatched junction bases numbered 11, after V lost 7 bases and J lost 1 base. The CDR3 totals 16 residues. CDR3 protein: CASNLPTGGGNTEAFF. CDR3 sequence (DNA): TGTGCCAGCAATCTGCCCACAGGGGGAGGGAACACTGAAGCTTTCTTT.

The CDR3 protein is CASNLAGGTETQYF. CDR3 in DNA: TGTGCCAGCAACCTTGCAGGGGGGACGGAGACCCAGTACTTC. The chain recombines TRBV5-6 with TRBJ2-5, with D maybe TRBD1 (7 bases). Trimming shortened V by 6 bases and J by 5 bases, and 17 bases separated the two germline ends. This CDR3 comprises 14 residues. Germline V gene sequence: CDR1 SGHDT, CDR2 YYEEEE. The complete variable domain, with remaining parts taken from reference TRBV5-6 and TRBJ2-5, reads DAGVTQSPTHLIKTRGQQVTLRCSPKSGHDTVSWYQQALGQGPQFIFQYYEEEERQRGNFPDRFSGHQFPNYSSELNVNALLLGDSALYLCASNLAGGTETQYFGPGTRLLVL.

The rearrangement uses TRBV7-2 and TRBJ1-5; D remains ambiguous. Trimming took off 1 base at V and 0 bases at J, with 7 bases between the two ends. The CDR3 loop spans 15 amino acids. Germline CDR1 reads SGHTA; CDR2 reads FQGNSA. CDR3 in DNA: TGTGCCAGCAGCTTAGGTCGGGGTAGCAATCAGCCCCAGCATTTT. Translated, it gives CASSLGRGSNQPQHF.

The gene calls are TRBV29-1 and TRBJ1-2; a possible D gene is TRBD1 (6 bases). V dropped 4 bases and J dropped 2 bases, with 11 bases sitting between them. CDR1 and CDR2 from the germline V gene are SQVTM and ANQGSEA. There are 13 residues in the CDR3. DNA of the CDR3: TGCAGCGTTGTGGGGGGGCTGAACTATGGCTACACCTTC. Protein sequence: CSVVGGLNYGYTF.

The chain joins TRBV9 to TRBJ2-3, with 11 bases lining up with TRBD2. V gave up 2 bases and J gave up 4 bases; unmatched junction bases: 9. The CDR3 covers 17 residues. Germline V CDR1 and CDR2: SGDLS, YYNGEE. The CDR3 loop is CASSVQLAGAGADTQYF. CDR3 nucleotides: TGTGCCAGCAGCGTTCAACTAGCGGGGGCCGGGGCAGATACGCAGTATTTT.

This clone has just a few counts. The chain combines TRBV19 with TRBJ1-5, with TRBD1 matching over 11 bases. Germline V lookup: CDR1 LNHDA, CDR2 SQIVND (reference sequence). The CDR3 is 15 residues long. With 6 bases clipped from V and 5 bases from J, the junction kept 6 bases outside the gene matches. This CDR3 reads CASSTGTGGHQPQHF. Written as DNA, the CDR3 is TGTGCCAGTAGCACCGGGACAGGGGGACATCAGCCCCAGCATTTT.

The chain recombines TRBV28 with TRBJ2-6; 7 nucleotides line up with TRBD1. CDR3 length: 16 residues. Looked up from germline, CDR1 is MDHEN and CDR2 is SYDVKM. Trimming took 10 bases from V and 2 from J; bases not matched to a gene: 11. This CDR3 is CATTGAGLPGANVLTF. The CDR3 region has the DNA TGTGCCACTACAGGGGCCGGGCTGCCTGGGGCCAACGTCCTGACTTTC. Using reference TRBV28 and TRBJ2-6 for the parts outside the CDR3, the full variable domain is DVKVTQSSRYLVKRTGEKVFLECVQDMDHENMFWYRQDPGLGLRLIYFSYDVKMKEKGDIPEGYSVSREKKERFSLILESASTNQTSMYLCATTGAGLPGANVLTFGAGSRLTVL.

V is TRBV2 and J is TRBJ1-1; 9 positions match TRBD1. CDR1 SNHLY and CDR2 FYNNEI come from the germline V gene. The CDR3 is 14 amino acids. The junction had 5 bases not matched to a gene; V was cut back by 6 bases and J by 3 bases. CDR3 sequence reads: CASSGDRVDTEAFF. The CDR3 DNA sequence: TGTGCCAGCAGCGGGGACAGGGTCGACACTGAAGCTTTCTTT. The whole variable domain, filled in from reference TRBV2 and TRBJ1-1, reads EPEVTQTPSHQVTQMGQEVILRCVPISNHLYFYWYRQILGQKVEFLVSFYNNEISEKSEIFDDQFSVERPDGSNFTLKIRSTKLEDSAMYFCASSGDRVDTEAFFGQGTRLTVV.

The chain employs TRBV12-3 or TRBV12-4 and TRBJ1-1; perhaps TRBD1 as D (5 bases). The CDR3 totals 13 residues. V was shortened by 6 bases and J by 1 base, with 9 bases between the two germline ends. The CDR3 here is CASSDTGNTEAFF. The CDR3 DNA reads as TGTGCCAGCAGCGATACAGGGAACACTGAAGCTTTCTTT.

V is TRBV29-1 and J is TRBJ2-7; a possible D gene is TRBD1 (7 bases). From germline, CDR1 is SQVTM and CDR2 ANQGSEA. The CDR3 totals 13 residues. The ends were cut back, 6 bases at V and 3 bases at J, with 15 bases in the middle. CDR3 in amino acids: CSVSLRDSYEQYF. The CDR3 nucleotides read TGCAGCGTCTCATTGCGGGACAGCTACGAGCAGTACTTC.